This T cell receptor beta chain appears in the sequencing data of a study of Graves' ophthalmopathy and Graves' hyperthyroidism. For the study at large: Peripheral blood was obtained at first diagnosis, ahead of any treatment.

Moderately to severely active ophthalmopathy under 3 months, CAS at least 3, NOSPECS at least 4. From RNA, the CDR3 regions of TCR beta chains were amplified and sequenced. First-round RT-PCR relied on HTBI primers, and a second-round multiplex PCR came next. TCRdb fed the multiplex PCR reads into MiXCR, producing one record per CDR3 protein. The sample lists 650,000 to 800,000 distinct CDR3 sequences, roughly two fifths occurring once. Between the trimmed V and J ends, which lost 7 bases and 0 bases, there was a span of 13 bases. CDR3 length: 14 residues. Germline loops: CDR1 SNHLY, CDR2 FYNNEI. Study findings and constraints: Most thyroid clonotypes with frequency above 0.001 were detected in blood too.

This clonotype was counted a few times. What it binds is not known. The genes are TRBV2 and TRBJ2-7; D is unclear. The clonotype comes from an adult man with Graves' ophthalmopathy. Sample: peripheral blood. The CDR3 bases are TGTGCCAGCACGAATCCAAGGAGCTCCTACGAGCAGTACTTC. Its protein product is CASTNPRSSYEQYF.